This T cell receptor (beta chain) comes out of a study of early T cells in non-severe SARS-CoV-2 infection. Study results and limitations: The study's VDJdb matching favored anti-spike CD8 responses and missed private and CD4 specificities.

Each CDR3 protein is one row after TCRdb ran MiXCR on the 5' RACE reads. The data show about 11,000 distinct CDR3 sequences, roughly 4.4% seen once. Trimming took off 2 bases at V and 9 bases at J, with 8 bases between the two ends. CDR1 and CDR2 (germline): GTSNPN, SVGIG (reference sequence). CDR3 length: 11 amino acids. In its sample, this clonotype ranks as medium-sized. Its antigen is still unknown. Sequences were obtained from whole blood. This TCR was sampled from an adult who was a healthcare worker with PCR-confirmed SARS-CoV-2 infection or an uninfected control (not recorded which). The rearrangement uses TRBV30 and TRBJ2-1; D is uncertain. CDR3 protein: CAWSQDSEQFF. In DNA, the CDR3 is TGTGCCTGGAGTCAAGACTCTGAGCAGTTCTTC.